What follows is one TCR beta chain and its context. Original analysis: Reference gene primer amplification gave estimated nucleated cell counts. Repertoires were generated with immunoSEQ multiplex PCR, while TCRdb's copy carries only in-frame clones and drops some. V and J calls and clone size are those listed in that table; D and trimming were worked out from the DNA. This sample has approximately 330,000 clones; over 80% occur once, and the top ten carry roughly 8.9%. The sample belongs to a study of blood T cell repertoires in COVID-19. Study details: Some COVID-19 samples were acute and others convalescent; all came from the United States, Italy and Spain. Nucleic acid was either cDNA or gDNA, and it came from T cells, B-cell-depleted T cells, or PBMCs.

One Seattle source followed patients from active infection through their disease course. The CDR3 loop spans 18 amino acids. Unmatched junction bases numbered 9, after V lost 5 bases and J lost 0 bases. Germline CDR1 and CDR2: SGHTA and FQGNSA. Input material: peripheral blood. The receptor's source is a man younger than 45 with COVID-19, enrolled during active disease. The chain couples TRBV7-2 to TRBJ2-1; 11 bases agree with TRBD2. Here the CDR3 reads CASSIRFLAGGSYNEQFF. DNA of the CDR3: TGTGCCAGCAGCATCCGCTTTCTAGCGGGAGGCTCCTACAATGAGCAGTTCTTC.